These T cell receptor beta chains were read from a single sample in a study of cytomegalovirus exposure and HLA in healthy donors. Sequencing was performed with immunoSEQ multiplex PCR; in TCRdb, only in-frame clones are kept and a portion is missing. The sample includes about 57,000 clones, approximately 80% seen only once; the top ten take 4.3%. Sequencing was carried out using PBMCs. Receptor source: a man aged 25 to 45 in good health and CMV-seronegative. CDR3s include the opening cysteine and the closing phenylalanine or tryptophan. The order of the fields is V gene, CDR3 length, J gene, D gene, clone size, CDR3 DNA, CDR3 protein. The D gene is left open where the match is weak. Size values are once, few and many counts, or a class for expanded clones, and some rows have none.

v_call: TRBV5-1; cdr3_length: 14; j_call: TRBJ1-6; d_call: NA; clone_size: NA; cdr3_nt: TGCGCCAGCAGCTTGGTCTCAGATAATTCACCCCTCCACTTT; cdr3_aa: CASSLVSDNSPLHF
v_call: TRBV21-1; cdr3_length: 13; j_call: TRBJ1-6; d_call: NA; clone_size: few; cdr3_nt: TGTGCCAGCTTCAGGGCAGGTAATTCACCCCTCCACTTT; cdr3_aa: CASFRAGNSPLHF
v_call: TRBV6-1; cdr3_length: 15; j_call: TRBJ1-4; d_call: TRBD1; clone_size: NA; cdr3_nt: TGTGCCAGCAGTGTCCTCCGGGACAGTAATGAAAAACTGTTTTTT; cdr3_aa: CASSVLRDSNEKLFF
v_call: TRBV5-4; cdr3_length: 16; j_call: TRBJ2-3; d_call: NA; clone_size: once; cdr3_nt: TGTGCCAGCAGCCCCCCTCCCCGGGGTACCACAGATACGCAGTATTTT; cdr3_aa: CASSPPPRGTTDTQYF
v_call: TRBV2; cdr3_length: 14; j_call: TRBJ1-6; d_call: NA; clone_size: NA; cdr3_nt: TGTGCCAGCAGTGGTTTAGCCCAGAAAGTCCCCCTCCACTTT; cdr3_aa: CASSGLAQKVPLHF
v_call: TRBV5-4; cdr3_length: 14; j_call: TRBJ2-5; d_call: TRBD1; clone_size: NA; cdr3_nt: TGTGCCAGCAGCCCCGGACAGGCTGGGGAGACCCAGTACTTC; cdr3_aa: CASSPGQAGETQYF
v_call: TRBV7-2; cdr3_length: 15; j_call: TRBJ2-7; d_call: TRBD2; clone_size: NA; cdr3_nt: TGTGCCAGCAGCTCGCTAGCGGAGTATTCCTACGAGCAGTACTTC; cdr3_aa: CASSSLAEYSYEQYF
v_call: TRBV7-2; cdr3_length: 15; j_call: TRBJ1-5; d_call: NA; clone_size: NA; cdr3_nt: TGTGCCAGCAGCTTAGTGTCAGGGGGCAATCAGCCCCAGCATTTT; cdr3_aa: CASSLVSGGNQPQHF
v_call: TRBV5-5; cdr3_length: 15; j_call: TRBJ2-7; d_call: TRBD1; clone_size: NA; cdr3_nt: TGTGCCAGCAGCTTCAGCGGACAGGGGGCTCGCGAGCAGTACTTC; cdr3_aa: CASSFSGQGAREQYF
v_call: TRBV29-1; cdr3_length: 13; j_call: TRBJ1-5; d_call: NA; clone_size: NA; cdr3_nt: TGCAGCGTTGTTACAGGGAGGGATCAGCCCCAGCATTTT; cdr3_aa: CSVVTGRDQPQHF
v_call: TRBV7-6; cdr3_length: 15; j_call: TRBJ2-3; d_call: NA; clone_size: NA; cdr3_nt: TGTGCCAGCAGCTACTCAGGGGGGCACACAGATACGCAGTATTTT; cdr3_aa: CASSYSGGHTDTQYF
v_call: TRBV30; cdr3_length: 13; j_call: TRBJ2-2; d_call: NA; clone_size: NA; cdr3_nt: TGTGCCTGGAGTGGACAGCACACCGGGGAGCTGTTTTTT; cdr3_aa: CAWSGQHTGELFF
v_call: TRBV7-2; cdr3_length: 16; j_call: TRBJ1-5; d_call: NA; clone_size: NA; cdr3_nt: TGTGCCAGCAGCTTAGTGGCGGGCTTGGGCAATCAGCCCCAGCATTTT; cdr3_aa: CASSLVAGLGNQPQHF
v_call: TRBV6-5; cdr3_length: 15; j_call: TRBJ1-3; d_call: NA; clone_size: NA; cdr3_nt: TGTGCCAGCAGTTACTCGGCAGACTCTGGAAACACCATATATTTT; cdr3_aa: CASSYSADSGNTIYF
v_call: TRBV9; cdr3_length: 13; j_call: TRBJ2-7; d_call: NA; clone_size: NA; cdr3_nt: TGTGCCAGCAGTGCCAGACTAGTTGACGAGCAGTACTTC; cdr3_aa: CASSARLVDEQYF
v_call: TRBV27; cdr3_length: 13; j_call: TRBJ2-7; d_call: NA; clone_size: NA; cdr3_nt: TGTGCCAGCAGTTTGGCCATCTCCTACGAGCAGTACTTC; cdr3_aa: CASSLAISYEQYF
v_call: TRBV11-2; cdr3_length: 16; j_call: TRBJ1-1; d_call: TRBD1; clone_size: NA; cdr3_nt: TGTGCCAGCAGCTTAGAGTGGGGACAGAAGAACACTGAAGCTTTCTTT; cdr3_aa: CASSLEWGQKNTEAFF
v_call: TRBV6-5; cdr3_length: 15; j_call: TRBJ2-1; d_call: TRBD2; clone_size: few; cdr3_nt: TGTGCCAGCAGTTCCCCAGGACTAGTCTTCCATGAGCAGTTCTTC; cdr3_aa: CASSSPGLVFHEQFF
v_call: TRBV9; cdr3_length: 16; j_call: TRBJ2-2; d_call: TRBD2; clone_size: NA; cdr3_nt: TGTGCCAGCAGCGTACTAGCGGGGGGGGGCACCGGGGAGCTGTTTTTT; cdr3_aa: CASSVLAGGGTGELFF
v_call: TRBV9; cdr3_length: 14; j_call: TRBJ2-1; d_call: TRBD2; clone_size: NA; cdr3_nt: TGTGCCAGCAGCCCTTGGACTAGCGGGAGAAATCAGTTCTTC; cdr3_aa: CASSPWTSGRNQFF
v_call: TRBV6-1; cdr3_length: 13; j_call: TRBJ1-2; d_call: NA; clone_size: once; cdr3_nt: TGTGCCAGCAGTGAATATCAGAACTATGGCTACACCTTC; cdr3_aa: CASSEYQNYGYTF
v_call: TRBV5-8; cdr3_length: 14; j_call: TRBJ2-7; d_call: TRBD2; clone_size: NA; cdr3_nt: TGTGCCAGCAGCCTGCGGGGGGGGGATGGCGAGCAGTACTTC; cdr3_aa: CASSLRGGDGEQYF
v_call: TRBV10-3; cdr3_length: 11; j_call: TRBJ2-5; d_call: NA; clone_size: NA; cdr3_nt: TGTGCCATCAGTGAGCGGGAGACCCAGTACTTC; cdr3_aa: CAISERETQYF
v_call: TRBV10-3; cdr3_length: 14; j_call: TRBJ1-2; d_call: NA; clone_size: NA; cdr3_nt: TGTGCCCCCAAAGTGGAACAGCTGGTTTATGGCTACACCTTC; cdr3_aa: CAPKVEQLVYGYTF
v_call: TRBV6-5; cdr3_length: 15; j_call: TRBJ2-3; d_call: NA; clone_size: NA; cdr3_nt: TGTGCCAGCAGTTCCTTGGCGGGACTCACAGATACGCAGTATTTT; cdr3_aa: CASSSLAGLTDTQYF
v_call: TRBV12-5; cdr3_length: 15; j_call: TRBJ1-1; d_call: NA; clone_size: NA; cdr3_nt: TGTGCTAGTGACCCTTCCGGGACACCAACGCTTGAAGCTTTCTTT; cdr3_aa: CASDPSGTPTLEAFF
v_call: TRBV9; cdr3_length: 17; j_call: TRBJ2-1; d_call: NA; clone_size: NA; cdr3_nt: TGTGCCAGCAGCGTAGTGTCGGGAACTACTTCTTACAATGAGCAGTTCTTC; cdr3_aa: CASSVVSGTTSYNEQFF
v_call: TRBV5-1; cdr3_length: 19; j_call: TRBJ2-2; d_call: TRBD2; clone_size: NA; cdr3_nt: TGCGCCAGCAGCTCTCTAGGGACTAGCGGGAGGGCCGTATCCGGGGAGCTGTTTTTT; cdr3_aa: CASSSLGTSGRAVSGELFF
v_call: TRBV6-5; cdr3_length: 13; j_call: TRBJ1-2; d_call: NA; clone_size: NA; cdr3_nt: TGTGCCAGCAGTTTCAGGGGTTACTATGGCTACACCTTC; cdr3_aa: CASSFRGYYGYTF
v_call: TRBV6-5; cdr3_length: 15; j_call: TRBJ2-5; d_call: NA; clone_size: NA; cdr3_nt: TGTGCCAGCAGTTACGGCCCAGGGATGGTGGAGACCCAGTACTTC; cdr3_aa: CASSYGPGMVETQYF
v_call: TRBV5-4; cdr3_length: 14; j_call: TRBJ2-5; d_call: NA; clone_size: NA; cdr3_nt: TGTGCCAGCAGAAGATCTGTTGAGCAAGAGACCCAGTACTTC; cdr3_aa: CASRRSVEQETQYF
v_call: TRBV10-3; cdr3_length: 15; j_call: TRBJ2-7; d_call: NA; clone_size: NA; cdr3_nt: TGTGCCATCAGTGCCCCGCTAGATCCCCAGGGGGAGCAGTACTTC; cdr3_aa: CAISAPLDPQGEQYF
v_call: TRBV4-2; cdr3_length: 15; j_call: TRBJ2-1; d_call: TRBD1; clone_size: NA; cdr3_nt: TGTGCCAGCAGCCAAGGGGACAGGGAGGGCAATGAGCAGTTCTTC; cdr3_aa: CASSQGDREGNEQFF
v_call: TRBV9; cdr3_length: 16; j_call: TRBJ2-1; d_call: TRBD2; clone_size: NA; cdr3_nt: TGTGCCAGCAGCGGGACTAGCGGGGTCTCCTACAATGAGCAGTTCTTC; cdr3_aa: CASSGTSGVSYNEQFF
v_call: TRBV2; cdr3_length: 15; j_call: TRBJ1-4; d_call: NA; clone_size: few; cdr3_nt: TGTGCCAGCCTCGGTGAGGACAGCGGACTCGAAAAACTGTTTTTT; cdr3_aa: CASLGEDSGLEKLFF
v_call: TRBV2; cdr3_length: 16; j_call: TRBJ1-2; d_call: TRBD1; clone_size: NA; cdr3_nt: TGTGCCAGCACTGGGACAGGGGGCTTTGATAACTATGGCTACACCTTC; cdr3_aa: CASTGTGGFDNYGYTF
v_call: TRBV9; cdr3_length: 14; j_call: TRBJ1-3; d_call: TRBD1; clone_size: NA; cdr3_nt: TGTGCCAGCAGCGGACAGGGCCCTGGAAACACCATATATTTT; cdr3_aa: CASSGQGPGNTIYF
v_call: TRBV7-9; cdr3_length: 15; j_call: TRBJ2-2; d_call: TRBD1; clone_size: NA; cdr3_nt: TGTGCCAGCGGCCTAACAGGGGGATACACCGGGGAGCTGTTTTTT; cdr3_aa: CASGLTGGYTGELFF
v_call: TRBV2; cdr3_length: 12; j_call: TRBJ1-1; d_call: NA; clone_size: NA; cdr3_nt: TGTGCTTCCAGGGGCGAGGGCACTGAAGCTTTCTTT; cdr3_aa: CASRGEGTEAFF
v_call: TRBV5-1; cdr3_length: 17; j_call: TRBJ2-5; d_call: TRBD2; clone_size: NA; cdr3_nt: TGCGCCAGCAGCTTTCGGACTAGCGATTCGTACCAAGAGACCCAGTACTTC; cdr3_aa: CASSFRTSDSYQETQYF
v_call: TRBV9; cdr3_length: 15; j_call: TRBJ2-2; d_call: NA; clone_size: NA; cdr3_nt: TGTGCCAGCAGCGTAGGACTAGCGAACACCGGGGAGCTGTTTTTT; cdr3_aa: CASSVGLANTGELFF
v_call: TRBV27; cdr3_length: 17; j_call: TRBJ2-1; d_call: TRBD2; clone_size: NA; cdr3_nt: TGTGCCAGCAGTTTTTCGTCCGGGACTAGCGGCCACAATGAGCAGTTCTTC; cdr3_aa: CASSFSSGTSGHNEQFF
v_call: TRBV4-3; cdr3_length: 13; j_call: TRBJ2-5; d_call: NA; clone_size: NA; cdr3_nt: TGCGCCAGCAGCTCAGGGGAAGCAGAGACCCAGTACTTC; cdr3_aa: CASSSGEAETQYF
v_call: TRBV10-2; cdr3_length: 14; j_call: TRBJ2-1; d_call: TRBD2; clone_size: NA; cdr3_nt: TGCGCCAGCAACCTAGCGGGAGGTGGCAATGAGCAGTTCTTC; cdr3_aa: CASNLAGGGNEQFF
v_call: TRBV11-2; cdr3_length: 17; j_call: TRBJ2-3; d_call: NA; clone_size: NA; cdr3_nt: TGTGCCAGCAGCTGGGGGGGCGCGGGGAGGACCACAGATACGCAGTATTTT; cdr3_aa: CASSWGGAGRTTDTQYF